The 23 T cell receptor beta chains given below trace back to one sample, sequenced in a study of OX40 agonist ivuxolimab in advanced cancers. TCRdb keeps only in-frame clones here, not all; method: immunoSEQ multiplex PCR. This table holds under 70,000 clones, 86% found once. The sample was CD4+ or CD8+ T cells sorted from blood, taken in a trial of the OX40 agonist ivuxolimab. The receptors shown here come from an adult with an advanced solid tumor such as melanoma, head and neck, liver or kidney cancer.

The table lists this clone with a count of one. V and J are TRBV27 and TRBJ2-1; tentatively, D is TRBD2 (6 bases). Germline values: CDR1 MNHEY, CDR2 SMNVEV (reference sequence). The CDR3 loop spans 17 amino acids. V lost 7 bases and J 0 bases, leaving 19 bases between the germline ends. CDR3 protein: CASNRGDPSLSYNEQFF. CDR3 in DNA: TGTGCCAGCAACCGCGGGGACCCAAGCCTCTCCTACAATGAGCAGTTCTTC.

This clone appeared once. The chain couples TRBV28 to TRBJ2-5, with 8 positions matching TRBD1. Germline V gene sequence: CDR1 MDHEN, CDR2 SYDVKM. The CDR3 is 13 residues long. J lost 12 bases, V lost 9 bases, and 15 bases had no gene match. CDR3 sequence (DNA): TGTGCCAGTGCGGACAGGGTAACAGGAAGCAAGTACTTC. As protein: CASADRVTGSKYF.

The chain employs TRBV5-1 and TRBJ1-1, with D perhaps TRBD1 (6 bases). This CDR3 contains 15 residues. CDR1 is SGHRS, CDR2 YFSETQ, per germline. Deletions cut 0 bases from V and 1 base from J, with 10 bases between. This CDR3 is CASSLDGGRNTEAFF. As DNA, the CDR3 is TGCGCCAGCAGCTTGGATGGGGGGCGGAACACTGAAGCTTTCTTT.

The V and J genes are TRBV7-2 and TRBJ1-2; TRBD1 aligns across 9 bases. Germline V gene sequence: CDR1 SGHTA, CDR2 FQGNSA. Trimming at V came to 5 bases and at J to 5 bases, leaving 3 bases not matched to a gene. The CDR3 loop spans 13 amino acids. CDR3 amino acids: CASSLGQGYGYTF. The CDR3 coding sequence is TGTGCCAGCAGCCTGGGACAGGGATATGGCTACACCTTC.

The gene calls are TRBV19 and TRBJ2-3, with TRBD1 identical over 11 bases. Germline CDR1 reads LNHDA; CDR2 reads SQIVND (reference sequence). After removal of 9 bases from V and 3 bases from J, the junction contained 11 bases not matched to a gene. The CDR3 sequence is 16 residues long. CDR3 sequence (DNA): TGTGCCAGCAGGACAGGGGGCTTTGGCGCAACAGATACGCAGTATTTT. Its protein is CASRTGGFGATDTQYF. Looking up the rest from reference TRBV19 and TRBJ2-3 gives the full variable domain: DGGITQSPKYLFRKEGQNVTLSCEQNLNHDAMYWYRQDPGQGLRLIYYSQIVNDFQKGDIAEGYSVSREKKESFPLTVTSAQKNPTAFYLCASRTGGFGATDTQYFGPGTRLTVL.

V usage is TRBV5-1 and J usage is TRBJ1-2; D unclear. V was shortened by 2 bases and J by 0 bases, with 5 bases between the two germline ends. Germline V gene data show CDR1 as SGHRS and CDR2 as YFSETQ. CDR3 length: 13 amino acids. DNA for the CDR3: TGCGCCAGCAGCTTAGTTCCTAACTATGGCTACACCTTC. This translates into CASSLVPNYGYTF.

About this clone: This same CDR3 is encoded by further DNA sequences in the sample. V and J are TRBV6-1 and TRBJ2-3, with TRBD2 matching 11 bases. The V and J ends lost 7 bases and 3 bases, in that order; junction bases with no gene match: 6. CDR1 and CDR2 (germline): MNHNS, SASEGT. The CDR3 covers 15 residues. CDR3 amino acids: CASNLAGGPTDTQYF. CDR3 DNA: TGTGCCAGCAACTTAGCGGGAGGGCCGACAGATACGCAGTATTTT.

The chain couples TRBV9 to TRBJ2-1; the match to TRBD1 covers 8 bases. The CDR3 is 16 amino acids. V was clipped by 4 bases and J by 3 bases; unmatched bases: 9. The germline gives CDR1 SGDLS, CDR2 YYNGEE. CDR3 DNA: TGTGCCAGCAGCCCACAGGGGGGAGCCGGCTACAATGAGCAGTTCTTC. Protein: CASSPQGGAGYNEQFF.

The chain couples TRBV19 to TRBJ2-3; 12 nucleotides agree with TRBD2. V was clipped by 6 bases and J by 2 bases; unmatched bases: 3. Germline lookup yields CDR1 LNHDA and CDR2 SQIVND (reference sequence). The CDR3 has 15 amino acids. CDR3 DNA: TGTGCCAGTAGCCGACTAGCGGGAGACACAGATACGCAGTATTTT. This encodes CASSRLAGDTDTQYF.

The J gene is TRBJ2-7, the V gene TRBV4-1; a possible D gene is TRBD2 (5 bases). V was pared by 0 bases and J by 4 bases, with 10 bases between. This CDR3 has 14 residues. Per germline, CDR1 MGHRA and CDR2 YSYEKL. The CDR3 DNA sequence: TGCGCCAGCAGCCAAGAAAATGGGGAGTACGAGCAGTACTTC. Protein product: CASSQENGEYEQYF.

This chain joins TRBV2 and TRBJ1-2; TRBD1 is a possible D gene (5 bases). With 4 bases removed from V and 6 bases from J, the gap between germline ends came to 12 bases. CDR1 is SNHLY, CDR2 FYNNEI, per germline. The CDR3 extends over 13 amino acids. The CDR3 here is CASSASWGDGYTF. The CDR3 coding sequence is TGTGCCAGCAGTGCCAGCTGGGGGGATGGCTACACCTTC.

The chain combines TRBV7-2 with TRBJ2-7; 9 bases align to TRBD2. V shed 5 bases, J shed 3 bases, and the junction held 8 bases outside the gene matches. CDR1 is SGHTA, CDR2 FQGNSA, per germline. This CDR3 has 15 residues. This CDR3 is CASSLTDSGGYEQYF. CDR3 coding DNA: TGTGCCAGCAGCCTAACTGATAGCGGGGGCTACGAGCAGTACTTC.

This clone was counted only a few times. This chain connects TRBV30 to TRBJ2-5, with 9 bases lining up with TRBD2. J lost 5 bases, V lost 3 bases, and 7 bases had no gene match. This CDR3 spans 14 amino acids. Germline lookup yields CDR1 GTSNPN and CDR2 SVGIG (reference sequence). The CDR3 nucleotides are TGTGCCTGGAGACTCGGACTAGCGTACGAGACCCAGTACTTC. Protein product: CAWRLGLAYETQYF.

This chain joins TRBV6-1 and TRBJ1-1; TRBD1 agrees at 7 bases. The V gene's germline CDR1 is MNHNS and CDR2 SASEGT. This CDR3 comprises 13 residues. V lost 8 bases and J lost 0; bases outside the gene matches: 3. CDR3 DNA sequence: TGTGCCAGCCTACAGGGGATGAACACTGAAGCTTTCTTT. It codes for CASLQGMNTEAFF.

The chain combines TRBV28 with TRBJ1-1; unclear D gene. CDR3 length: 11 residues. V shed 3 bases and J shed 8 bases, with 7 bases lying between them. Germline CDR1 and CDR2: MDHEN and SYDVKM. CDR3 sequence: CASSFKGEAFF. The CDR3 DNA reads as TGTGCCAGCAGTTTTAAGGGAGAAGCTTTCTTT.

The V gene is TRBV7-2, the J gene TRBJ2-7, with a tentative D call TRBD1 (7 bases). V lost 5 bases to trimming and J lost 2 bases, with 19 bases between them. CDR1 and CDR2 (germline): SGHTA, FQGNSA. CDR3 length: 16 residues. The CDR3 spells CASSPNQGGSTYEQYF. CDR3 coding DNA: TGTGCCAGCAGCCCAAACCAGGGGGGATCTACCTACGAGCAGTACTTC.

The rearrangement links TRBV11-1 to TRBJ2-5; tentative D call: TRBD1 (5 bases). In germline, CDR1 is SGHAT, CDR2 FQDESV (reference sequence). Trimming pared 5 bases from V and 2 bases from J, leaving 12 bases between. CDR3 size: 14 residues. The CDR3 region is CASSLWTSQETQYF. DNA of the CDR3: TGTGCCAGCAGCCTGTGGACATCACAAGAGACCCAGTACTTC.

V is TRBV5-4 and J is TRBJ1-5; 9 nucleotides align to TRBD1. The CDR3 covers 16 residues. V dropped 4 bases and J dropped 4; count of bases not matched to a gene: 9. CDR1 and CDR2 (germline): SGHNT, YYREEE (reference sequence). The CDR3 bases are TGTGCCAGCAGCCCAGGGGACAGGGTAGGTAATCAGCCCCAGCATTTT. Translating gives CASSPGDRVGNQPQHF.

The chain is built from TRBV6-6 and TRBJ2-2; 7 bases are a match to TRBD2. This CDR3 is built from 16 residues. The trim removed 1 base at V and 1 base at J, leaving 3 bases unmatched. Germline V gene sequence: CDR1 MNHNY, CDR2 SVGAGI (reference sequence). CDR3: CASSYFSGENTGELFF. The CDR3 DNA is TGTGCCAGCAGTTACTTCAGCGGGGAGAACACCGGGGAGCTGTTTTTT.

Only one count was recorded for this clone. The chain recombines TRBV27 with TRBJ1-1; no clear D. Germline V gives CDR1 MNHEY, CDR2 SMNVEV (reference sequence). Trimming took off 1 base at V and 0 bases at J, with 12 bases between the two ends. The CDR3 loop spans 16 amino acids. The CDR3 DNA follows: TGTGCCAGCAGTTTATTCCTCGGCAGGCTGAACACTGAAGCTTTCTTT. Translating gives CASSLFLGRLNTEAFF.

This chain connects TRBV7-3 to TRBJ2-1; 7 bases agree with TRBD1. Germline CDR1 SGHTA, CDR2 FQGTGA. V lost 4 bases to trimming and J lost 4 bases; unmatched junction nucleotides: 4. The CDR3 is 14 residues long. CDR3 DNA sequence: TGTGCCAGCAGCTCCGGACAGGCTTACAATGAGCAGTTCTTC. This codes for CASSSGQAYNEQFF.

The chain links TRBV15 to TRBJ2-5; TRBD2 matches 11 bases. The CDR3 is 17 amino acids. Germline CDR1 reads LNHNV; CDR2 reads YYDKDF (reference sequence). J was trimmed by 5 bases and V by 0 bases; bases with no gene match: 8. CDR3 loop: CATSREGTSGSWETQYF. CDR3 DNA sequence: TGTGCCACCAGCAGAGAGGGAACTAGCGGGAGTTGGGAGACCCAGTACTTC.

Concerning this clone: Relative to the germline gene, one junction end is altered; a read error may explain this. The chain recombines TRBV28 with TRBJ1-2; D remains ambiguous. The CDR3 runs to 11 residues. Germline values: CDR1 MDHEN, CDR2 SYDVKM. CDR3 DNA sequence: TGTGCCAGCAGTTTATTACGGGAGTCGTTCTTC. Protein: CASSLLRESFF.